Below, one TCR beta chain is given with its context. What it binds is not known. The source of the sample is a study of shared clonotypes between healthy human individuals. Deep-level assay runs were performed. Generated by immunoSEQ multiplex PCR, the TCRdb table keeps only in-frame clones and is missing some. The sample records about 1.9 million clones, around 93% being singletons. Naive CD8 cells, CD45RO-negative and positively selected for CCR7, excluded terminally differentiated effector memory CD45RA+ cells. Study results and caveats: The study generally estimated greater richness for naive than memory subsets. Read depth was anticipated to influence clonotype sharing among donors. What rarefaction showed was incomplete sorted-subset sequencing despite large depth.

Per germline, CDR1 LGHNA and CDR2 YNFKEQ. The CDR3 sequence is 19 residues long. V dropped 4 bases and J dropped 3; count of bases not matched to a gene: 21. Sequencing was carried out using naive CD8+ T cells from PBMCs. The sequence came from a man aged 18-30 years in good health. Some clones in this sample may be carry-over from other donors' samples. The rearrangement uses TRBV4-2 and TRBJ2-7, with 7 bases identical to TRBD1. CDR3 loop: CASSPDDRVPGPSIYEQYF. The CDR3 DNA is TGTGCCAGCAGCCCTGACGACAGGGTTCCAGGCCCCTCAATCTACGAGCAGTACTTC.